This T cell receptor (beta chain) is drawn from a study of T cells in Graves' hyperthyroidism and ophthalmopathy. Study outcomes and limitations: Through a model of 13 V-J features, ophthalmopathy was separated from stable hyperthyroidism.

V lost 3 bases to trimming and J lost 9 bases, with 12 bases between them. The CDR3 is 12 residues long. In germline, CDR1 is SGHTA, CDR2 FQGNSA. The source material, RNA transcripts, was used to amplify TCR beta CDR3 regions. The HTBI primer set served for first-round RT-PCR of the TCR CDR3. TCRdb re-called the multiplex PCR reads with MiXCR, one entry per CDR3 protein. The repertoire has approximately 330,000 distinct CDR3 sequences, approximately 15% of them found once; the top ten carry 34%. This clonotype was counted many times. Its target is unknown. At least 3 on the Clinical Activity Score was recorded for ophthalmopathy patients, who also had NOSPECS grade at least 4 and duration under 3 months. Orbital computed tomography and thyroid ultrasound, together with serum TRAb and thyroxine and clinical symptoms, were used for diagnoses.

The V and J genes are TRBV7-2 and TRBJ2-7; D tentatively fits TRBD1 or TRBD2 (5 bases each). The sequence was obtained from a woman aged 40 to 50 with Graves' ophthalmopathy. Specimen: blood. The CDR3 region has the DNA TGTGCCAGCAGCTTTGGGGACCGGGGGCAGTACTTC. Residues: CASSFGDRGQYF.